These T cell receptor beta chains were read from a single sample in a study of cytomegalovirus exposure and HLA in healthy donors. Repertoires were generated with immunoSEQ multiplex PCR, while TCRdb's copy carries only in-frame clones and drops some. The sample carries roughly 180,000 clones, approximately 88% recorded once. The sample comprised PBMCs. All receptors derive from a man under 40 in good health and CMV-seronegative. Each CDR3 is given with its conserved first and last residue. Fields, in order: V gene, J gene, CDR3 protein.

v_gene: TRBV7-6
j_gene: TRBJ2-7
CDR3aa: CASSPRPIGGEQYF

v_gene: TRBV6-1
j_gene: TRBJ1-5
CDR3aa: CASSADSPPQPQHF

v_gene: TRBV6-5
j_gene: NA
CDR3aa: CASSSLGLTYEQYF

v_gene: TRBV9
j_gene: TRBJ1-6
CDR3aa: CASSPRTGGSDFNSPLHF

v_gene: TRBV6-1
j_gene: TRBJ1-4
CDR3aa: CASSEVPFNEKLFF

v_gene: TRBV30
j_gene: NA
CDR3aa: CACPGQGAKNPYEQYF

v_gene: TRBV6-5
j_gene: TRBJ2-1
CDR3aa: CASSYSGQHSYNEQFF

v_gene: TRBV5-6
j_gene: TRBJ2-2
CDR3aa: CASTLLGASTGELFF

v_gene: TRBV6-5
j_gene: TRBJ2-1
CDR3aa: CASSLSGGGPNEQFF

v_gene: TRBV7-9
j_gene: TRBJ1-6
CDR3aa: CASSSDRSSSYNSPLHF

v_gene: TRBV19
j_gene: TRBJ2-5
CDR3aa: CASSWGGTQYF

v_gene: TRBV28
j_gene: TRBJ1-1
CDR3aa: CASSMRGGLMGTEAFF

v_gene: TRBV13
j_gene: TRBJ2-5
CDR3aa: CASSGQLAGGRETQYF

v_gene: TRBV7-9
j_gene: TRBJ2-1
CDR3aa: CASSSSIGQGRFNEQFF

v_gene: TRBV2
j_gene: TRBJ2-3
CDR3aa: CASITGGWDTQYF

v_gene: TRBV29-1
j_gene: TRBJ2-5
CDR3aa: CSVEVPSGGGGGETQYF

v_gene: TRBV27
j_gene: TRBJ1-2
CDR3aa: CASSLGLGHGEGYTF

v_gene: TRBV5-1
j_gene: NA
CDR3aa: CASSLALTGPGEQYF

v_gene: TRBV15
j_gene: TRBJ1-5
CDR3aa: CATSRVTDRGQPQHF

v_gene: TRBV5-6
j_gene: TRBJ2-5
CDR3aa: CASSQVQQETQYF

v_gene: TRBV7-9
j_gene: TRBJ1-1
CDR3aa: CASSLVRGGNTEAFF

v_gene: TRBV5-1
j_gene: TRBJ2-7
CDR3aa: CASSPGQGAYEQYF

v_gene: TRBV18
j_gene: TRBJ2-7
CDR3aa: CASSPPGQTPEQYF

v_gene: TRBV4-1
j_gene: TRBJ1-1
CDR3aa: CASSQDLGFSEAFF

v_gene: TRBV19
j_gene: TRBJ1-2
CDR3aa: CASIGPGTEDYGYTF